The count of the clone carrying this TCR beta chain is one. Antigen specificity is unknown. This sample was taken from a study of graft-versus-host responses after intestinal transplantation. Sequenced by immunoSEQ multiplex PCR; TCRdb stores in-frame clones only, minus some. This sample has 65,000 to 90,000 clones; 89% occur once, and the top ten carry 2.5%. J lost 5 bases, V lost 0 bases, and 3 bases had no gene match. The CDR3 is 14 amino acids. Germline CDR1 is MNHEY and CDR2 is SVGAGI. The V call is TRBV6-5, the J call TRBJ2-5; TRBD2 agrees at 7 bases. The sample consisted of unstimulated CD8+ T cells sorted from spleen or lymph node cells, taken before intestinal transplant. The source of this sequence is a human donor who received an intestinal transplant. The CDR3 protein is CASSYSAGGETQYF. CDR3 sequence (DNA): TGTGCCAGCAGTTACTCAGCCGGGGGGGAGACCCAGTACTTC.